The 6 T cell receptor beta chains presented below share a single source sample, sequenced in a study of response to subunit inactivated influenza vaccine. TCRdb reanalysed the RT-PCR reads using MiXCR and keeps one entry per CDR3 protein. The table shows around 190,000 distinct CDR3 sequences, with 7.5% to 10% occurring only once. The sample was non-naive T cells sorted from PBMCs, taken on the day of vaccination. The receptors were gathered from a man aged 50-60 years who received an inactivated influenza vaccine.

A remark on this clonotype: In this CDR3 the conserved last residue, phenylalanine or tryptophan, is missing, so a read error is likely. The genes are TRBV5-6 and TRBJ2-2; either TRBD1 or TRBD2 may supply D (5 bases each). The germline gives CDR1 SGHDT, CDR2 YYEEEE. Between the trimmed V and J ends, which lost 4 bases and 7 bases, there was a span of 14 bases. The CDR3 consists of 14 residues. The CDR3 DNA is TGTGCCAGCAGCACCGGGACCCTCAACGGGGAGCTGTTTTGT. Residues: CASSTGTLNGELFC.

This clonotype was seen more than once but under ten times. This chain joins TRBV5-1 and TRBJ2-5, with D tentatively TRBD1 or TRBD2 (5 bases each). Germline V CDR1 and CDR2: SGHRS, YFSETQ. This CDR3 spans 13 amino acids. V lost 5 bases and J 5 bases, leaving 13 bases between the germline ends. The DNA of the CDR3 is TGCGCCAGCAGTCCAGAGGGACGGGAGACCCAGTACTTC. This codes for CASSPEGRETQYF.

The chain couples TRBV9 to TRBJ2-1; D perhaps matches TRBD2 (6 bases). V was pared by 3 bases and J by 7 bases, with 23 bases between. The CDR3 sequence is 17 residues long. The germline V gene encodes CDR1 SGDLS and CDR2 YYNGEE. CDR3 DNA sequence: TGTGCCAGCAGCGCGGCCCGGGACTCCCTAGAAAGGAATGAGCAGTTCTTC. Its protein product is CASSAARDSLERNEQFF.

J is TRBJ2-3 and V is TRBV20-1; maybe TRBD2 (5 bases). With 3 bases removed from V and 3 bases from J, the gap between germline ends came to 10 bases. The CDR3 length is 13 residues. Germline V gives CDR1 DFQATT, CDR2 SNEGSKA (reference sequence). The CDR3 is CSARNSGTDTQYF. CDR3 DNA: TGCAGTGCTAGGAACAGCGGAACAGATACGCAGTATTTT.

V usage is TRBV6-4 and J usage is TRBJ2-3; tentatively, D is TRBD1 or TRBD2 (5 bases each). V was shortened by 4 bases and J by 2 bases, with 16 bases between the two germline ends. Germline V CDR1 and CDR2: MRHNA, SNTAGT. The CDR3 runs 16 residues. The CDR3 here is CASSARSSGTTDTQYF. In DNA, the CDR3 is TGTGCCAGCAGTGCACGGTCCTCAGGGACCACAGATACGCAGTATTTT.

This clonotype was seen at least ten times. The gene calls are TRBV7-9 and TRBJ2-7; D remains ambiguous. Trimming shortened V by 4 bases and J by 4 bases, and 5 bases separated the two germline ends. The CDR3 covers 11 residues. In germline, CDR1 is SEHNR, CDR2 FQNEAQ (reference sequence). DNA for the CDR3: TGTGCCAGCAGCTCCTATTACGAGCAGTACTTC. Translating it yields CASSSYYEQYF.